This TCR beta chain appears in the sequencing data of a study of Graves' ophthalmopathy and Graves' hyperthyroidism. The V end lost 0 bases, the J end lost 0 bases, and 6 bases lay between the germline ends. This CDR3 is built from 15 residues. Germline CDR1 reads SGHAT; CDR2 reads FQNNGV. Beta-chain TCR CDR3 regions were amplified from RNA transcripts. HTBI primers were employed in first-round RT-PCR, then a second-round multiplex PCR followed. TCRdb independently ran MiXCR on the multiplex PCR reads; one entry per CDR3 protein. This sample has some 370,000 distinct CDR3 sequences, with about 18% found just once. This clonotype was observed many times. Its antigen is still unknown. Study-level results: Clonotypes were expanded in thyroid at above 0.001 frequency, and most also appeared in blood. Sensitivity reached approximately 85% and specificity about 76% for a 13-signature model separating ophthalmopathy from stable hyperthyroidism.

This receptor was obtained from an adult woman with stable Graves' hyperthyroidism. The specimen sequenced was peripheral blood. This sequence joins TRBV11-2 and TRBJ1-5, with a tentative D call TRBD1 (5 bases). CDR3 in DNA: TGTGCCAGCAGCTTAGAGGGGGGTAGCAATCAGCCCCAGCATTTT. This translates into CASSLEGGSNQPQHF.